The text below deals with one T cell receptor (beta chain). Its antigen is currently not known. The input lacks base qualities; no much larger clone sits a single base away. The collaborating institutions used their own protocols to collect whole blood in K2EDTA tubes. For TCRbeta analysis, collaborator samples were shipped as frozen whole blood, as isolated PBMCs, or as DNA extracted from either sample type. Looking up the germline V gene yields CDR1 MNHNS and CDR2 SASEGT. From its cysteine to its phenylalanine, the CDR3 spans 16 amino acids. Only CDR3 DNA is held: 48 bases, read in frame from base 1. Between the V and J ends, shortened by 1 base and 4 bases respectively, the junction contains 14 bases. The data were taken from a study of blood T cell repertoires in COVID-19 (dated by TCRdb to 2020 to 2022). In the study overall: Samples covering the acute and convalescent phases of COVID-19 were provided by collaborators in the United States, Italy and Spain. The material from the prospective study consisted of cDNA or gDNA derived from T cells, B-cell-depleted T cells, or PBMCs. Subjects who had been exposed to COVID-19, were actively infected with it, or had recovered from it provided the deeply sampled blood TCRbeta repertoires that made up the dataset. The repertoires were released in a freely available public database meant as a resource for research on the immune response to SARS-CoV-2. Samples came from the ongoing ImmuneRACE study (first 160 participants) plus 1,254 subjects from 6 global collaborators. The sample metadata nearly always contained a de-identified subject ID, COVID-19 status, age in years and sex. Where available, HLA class I and class II types were obtained from metadata supplied by the sample provider rather than from assay-based typing.

Overall study outcomes, separate from this receptor: Clinical and demographic metadata were provided uncurated, with the amount varying by source and participant.

TCRbeta CDR3 regions were amplified from genomic DNA by means of the immunoSEQ Assay, a bias-controlled multiplex PCR. Per the original workflow: The number of nucleated cells in each sample was estimated by amplification of reference gene primers within the assay. To quantify the absolute abundance of each unique TCRbeta CDR3 rearrangement, sequence reads were collapsed and filtered. Productive Simpson clonality was computed per sample as the square root of Simpson's diversity index over productive rearrangements. The table comes from immuneACCESS by way of TCRdb, which keeps in-frame sequences with V and J called. Part of the clones is missing from these tables; in studies checked, under half for an unresolved V gene and the rest for unknown reasons. That table gives V, J and clone size, and the DNA gave D and trimming. This sample lists under 200,000 clones; around 80% were detected once. The ten largest clones represent about a tenth of the sample.

Recombination joined TRBV6-1 with TRBJ1-3; TRBD1 is a possible D gene, resting on 5 matching bases. This receptor was obtained from a woman at least 80 years old with active or convalescent COVID-19. Sequencing was done on a sample of peripheral blood. The bases read TGTGCCAGCAGTGAAGAGTCCCAGGGAAAGGGAAACACCATATATTTT. This sequence encodes CASSEESQGKGNTIYF.